These 10 T cell receptor beta chains originate from one sample sequenced in a study of response to subunit inactivated influenza vaccine. TCRdb recomputed calls from the RT-PCR reads with MiXCR, one row per CDR3 protein. The sample yields approximately 480,000 distinct CDR3 sequences, over 9.5% seen once. The sample consisted of PBMCs from blood, taken 40 to 50 days after vaccination. These receptors originate from a man aged 45 to 65 who received an inactivated influenza vaccine.

The rearrangement joins TRBV5-1 to TRBJ1-1, with TRBD1 matching over 11 bases. The CDR3 runs 16 residues. CDR1 and CDR2 (germline): SGHRS, YFSETQ. J gave up 4 bases and V 0 bases, and 5 bases lay outside the gene matches. In DNA, the CDR3 is TGCGCCAGCAGCTTGGCGGACAGGGGGCTGAGCACTGAAGCTTTCTTT. It yields the protein CASSLADRGLSTEAFF.

The gene calls are TRBV5-1 and TRBJ2-3; unclear D gene. Trimming removed 5 bases at V and 0 bases at J, with 10 bases between. The V gene's germline CDR1 is SGHRS and CDR2 YFSETQ. The CDR3 loop spans 14 amino acids. The CDR3 sequence: CASRKESSTDTQYF. In DNA, the CDR3 is TGCGCCAGCAGGAAAGAGTCTAGCACAGATACGCAGTATTTT.

This clonotype was seen at least ten times. The chain joins TRBV29-1 to TRBJ2-1; a possible D gene is TRBD2 (5 bases). Germline V gene data show CDR1 as SQVTM and CDR2 as ANQGSEA. V was shortened by 0 bases and J by 5 bases, with 14 bases between the two germline ends. The CDR3 totals 15 residues. CDR3 loop: CSVEDWRVYHNEQFF. The CDR3 coding sequence is TGCAGCGTTGAAGATTGGCGGGTCTATCACAATGAGCAGTTCTTC.

This clonotype was recorded at least ten times. J is TRBJ2-7 and V is TRBV29-1; D gene uncertain. Germline loops: CDR1 SQVTM, CDR2 ANQGSEA. The CDR3 spans 13 residues. V was clipped by 6 bases and J by 4 bases, with 16 bases between them. This CDR3 is CSVAPLTVYEQYF. CDR3 in DNA: TGCAGCGTCGCCCCCCTAACAGTTTACGAGCAGTACTTC.

The chain couples TRBV28 to TRBJ2-7, with D possibly being TRBD1 (6 bases). With 8 bases removed from V and 5 bases from J, the gap between germline ends came to 10 bases. Germline V gene sequence: CDR1 MDHEN, CDR2 SYDVKM. The CDR3 extends over 11 amino acids. The CDR3 protein is CASLTGHEQYF. CDR3 sequence (DNA): TGTGCCAGCCTGACAGGCCACGAGCAGTACTTC.

The chain has TRBV4-3 and TRBJ2-3; 10 positions agree with TRBD2. Germline CDR1 is LGHNA and CDR2 is YSLEER. The CDR3 consists of 17 residues. V dropped 0 bases and J dropped 5; count of bases not matched to a gene: 8. The CDR3 DNA sequence: TGCGCCAGCAGCCAAGACGCTAGCGGGAGTTATGGAGATACGCAGTATTTT. Amino acid sequence: CASSQDASGSYGDTQYF.

V gene TRBV5-1 combines with J gene TRBJ2-5; D may be TRBD1 or TRBD2 (5 bases each). Trimming took off 5 bases at V and 4 bases at J, with 15 bases between the two ends. The CDR3 extends over 14 amino acids. Germline loops: CDR1 SGHRS, CDR2 YFSETQ. The CDR3 reads CASRPGQPGETQYF. CDR3 sequence (DNA): TGCGCCAGCAGACCGGGGCAGCCCGGAGAGACCCAGTACTTC.

This clonotype was picked up a small number of times. This chain uses TRBV7-6 with TRBJ1-2; D not resolved. V was shortened by 0 bases and J by 0 bases, with 11 bases between the two germline ends. The CDR3 runs to 16 residues. Germline lookup yields CDR1 SGHVS and CDR2 FNYEAQ. The CDR3 DNA sequence: TGTGCCAGCAGCTTAGCCCCAGACATTTCTAACTATGGCTACACCTTC. It codes for CASSLAPDISNYGYTF.

This clonotype was seen many times. V and J are TRBV20-1 and TRBJ2-7, with 10 bases identical to TRBD2. Unmatched junction bases numbered 8, after V lost 7 bases and J lost 5 bases. Germline V gene data show CDR1 as DFQATT and CDR2 as SNEGSKA (reference sequence). The CDR3 runs 13 residues. The CDR3 nucleotides are TGCAGTGTTCCTAGCGGGAGTCCCCACGAGCAGTACTTC. It is translated as CSVPSGSPHEQYF.

The chain uses TRBV20-1 and TRBJ1-2; D uncertain. This CDR3 region has 14 residues. V was trimmed by 3 bases and J by 2 bases, leaving 13 bases between them. Germline loops: CDR1 DFQATT, CDR2 SNEGSKA (reference sequence). The CDR3 DNA follows: TGCAGTGCTAGTATGCCAGGAGGGAACTATGGCTACACCTTC. It specifies CSASMPGGNYGYTF.